A selection of T cell receptor beta chains follows, all from one sample in a study of T-cell reconstitution after alpha-beta-depleted transplantation in children. TCRdb used MiXCR to reprocess the PCR reads, holding one entry per CDR3 protein. The sample consists of some 600,000 distinct CDR3 sequences, 10% to 15% of them appearing once. The sequences come from PBMCs, mostly from graft donor cells, collected 360 days after TCRalphabeta/CD19-depleted stem cell transplant. The origin of the receptors is a male patient younger than 18 who had a stem cell transplant for acute myeloid leukemia, so the T cells may come from the graft donor. Both conserved end residues are trimmed from each CDR3. Each record gives: clone size, J gene, V gene, CDR3 protein. Only some rows state a clone size, as once, few, many or a class for expanded clones.

>few|TRBJ2-7|TRBV9
ASSVGGTGGLFEQY
>many|TRBJ1-1|TRBV7-2
ASSFGTWEAF
>many|TRBJ2-1|TRBV9
ASSVVTPVAGSYNEQF
>many|TRBJ1-6|TRBV28
ASSEGYNSPLH
>-|TRBJ1-1|TRBV5-5
ASSVGHPEAF
>many|TRBJ2-3|TRBV12-3/TRBV12-4
ASSPLRLAGSTDTQY
>-|TRBJ2-2|TRBV7-6
ASSPILSDRVALTGELF
>few|TRBJ2-1|TRBV29-1
SAGWDPGNEDEQF
>many|TRBJ2-6|TRBV3-1
ASSQRVPGANVLT
>-|TRBJ2-5|TRBV4-3
ASSRAGVEETQY
>many|TRBJ2-5|TRBV5-6
ASSFRPWMTSDRAGETQY
>few|TRBJ2-7|TRBV4-2
ASSQVVRTSQSYEQY